These 17 T cell receptor beta chains were all obtained from the same sample, sequenced in a study of blood T cell repertoires in COVID-19. Using immunoSEQ multiplex PCR, the repertoire was profiled, and TCRdb retains in-frame clones only, with some absent. Of roughly 200,000 clones listed, about 88% are singletons. Specimen: peripheral blood. These receptors all come from a woman in her thirties with active or convalescent COVID-19.

The gene calls are TRBV28 and TRBJ2-7, with D tentatively TRBD1 (6 bases). The CDR3 is 13 residues long. The germline V gene encodes CDR1 MDHEN and CDR2 SYDVKM. Trimming pared 7 bases from V and 1 base from J, leaving 11 bases between. The CDR3 nucleotides are TGTGCCAGCATACGCAGGGGATCCTACGAGCAGTACTTC. Translation: CASIRRGSYEQYF. The full variable domain, rest sourced from reference TRBV28 and TRBJ2-7, is DVKVTQSSRYLVKRTGEKVFLECVQDMDHENMFWYRQDPGLGLRLIYFSYDVKMKEKGDIPEGYSVSREKKERFSLILESASTNQTSMYLCASIRRGSYEQYFGPGTRLTVT.

The chain is built from TRBV12-3 or TRBV12-4 and TRBJ2-7; D not resolved. The CDR3 is 12 amino acids. The ends were cut back, 6 bases at V and 5 bases at J, with 11 bases in the middle. The CDR3 nucleotides read TGTGCCAGCAGCTATACCCGCAACGAGCAGTACTTC. It codes for CASSYTRNEQYF.

The V and J genes are TRBV19 and TRBJ1-1, with a weak D call TRBD1 (6 bases). Trimming pared 5 bases from V and 7 bases from J, leaving 17 bases between. From germline, CDR1 is LNHDA and CDR2 SQIVND (reference sequence). This CDR3 has 14 residues. In DNA, the CDR3 is TGTGCCAGTAGTTCTACAGGGTCCGTCAATGAAGCTTTCTTT. It encodes CASSSTGSVNEAFF.

The chain is built from TRBV9 and TRBJ2-7, with D perhaps TRBD1 (7 bases). Per germline, CDR1 SGDLS and CDR2 YYNGEE. Trimming left V 4 bases short and J 3 bases short, with 14 bases between. The CDR3 length is 14 residues. CDR3 sequence (DNA): TGTGCCAGCAGCCCCCCGGGGGACAGCTACGAGCAGTACTTC. It is translated as CASSPPGDSYEQYF. The full variable domain, with the rest looked up from reference TRBV9 and TRBJ2-7, is DSGVTQTPKHLITATGQRVTLRCSPRSGDLSVYWYQQSLDQGLQFLIQYYNGEERAKGNILERFSAQQFPDLHSELNLSSLELGDSALYFCASSPPGDSYEQYFGPGTRLTVT.

The CDR3 loop is CAGQSHRGANEKLFF. The CDR3 DNA is TGTGCCGGGCAATCCCACAGGGGGGCGAATGAAAAACTGTTTTTT. The chain combines TRBV6-6 with TRBJ1-4, with TRBD1 matching over 8 bases. The germline V gene encodes CDR1 MNHNY and CDR2 SVGAGI (reference sequence). The CDR3 loop spans 15 amino acids. After removal of 11 bases from V and 5 bases from J, the junction contained 13 bases not matched to a gene.

This clone appeared once. The J gene is TRBJ1-1, the V gene TRBV12-3 or TRBV12-4; TRBD1 might be the D (5 bases). The CDR3 contains 12 residues. V lost 2 bases and J 10 bases, leaving 11 bases between the germline ends. The CDR3 coding sequence is TGTGCCAGCAGTTTATACGGGGGTCGAGCTTTCTTT. Translating it yields CASSLYGGRAFF.

The chain recombines TRBV19 with TRBJ1-2; 9 bases fit TRBD1. The junction had 7 bases not matched to a gene; V was cut back by 11 bases and J by 6 bases. The V gene's germline CDR1 is LNHDA and CDR2 SQIVND (reference sequence). The CDR3 contains 12 residues. As DNA, the CDR3 is TGTGCCGGGAGGACAGGGGTAAATGGCTACACCTTC. It specifies CAGRTGVNGYTF. The complete variable domain, with remaining parts taken from reference TRBV19 and TRBJ1-2, reads DGGITQSPKYLFRKEGQNVTLSCEQNLNHDAMYWYRQDPGQGLRLIYYSQIVNDFQKGDIAEGYSVSREKKESFPLTVTSAQKNPTAFYLCAGRTGVNGYTFGSGTRLTVV.

The chain combines TRBV19 with TRBJ1-2, with D uncertain. Germline V CDR1 and CDR2: LNHDA, SQIVND (reference sequence). Trimming left V 3 bases short and J 8 bases short, with 16 bases between. CDR3 size: 14 residues. The CDR3 protein is CASSIRLDIVGYTF. The CDR3 nucleotides read TGTGCCAGTAGTATTCGGCTTGACATCGTGGGCTACACCTTC.

J is TRBJ2-1 and V is TRBV6-6; maybe TRBD2 (7 bases). The CDR3 has 16 residues. The V end lost 5 bases, the J end lost 8 bases, and 22 bases lay between the germline ends. CDR1 MNHNY and CDR2 SVGAGI come from the germline V gene (reference sequence). CDR3 nucleotide sequence: TGTGCCAGCAGTACGTCCTTTGGGGGGGCCGGGGATGAGCAGTTCTTC. It is translated as CASSTSFGGAGDEQFF.

The rearrangement joins TRBV10-1 to TRBJ2-7, with 10 bases fitting TRBD2. Germline V CDR1 and CDR2: WNHNN, SYGVQD (reference sequence). V gave up 0 bases and J gave up 0 bases; unmatched junction bases: 8. The CDR3 has 18 amino acids. The CDR3 sequence: CASSESSLAGALSYEQYF. The CDR3 DNA reads TGCGCCAGCAGTGAGTCCTCTCTAGCGGGGGCCCTCTCCTACGAGCAGTACTTC.

The chain's CDR3 is CASSPLEGATPSNQETQYF. CDR3 in DNA: TGTGCCAGCAGCCCTCTGGAGGGAGCTACCCCGTCTAACCAAGAGACCCAGTACTTC. The chain couples TRBV7-2 to TRBJ2-5; a weak D match, TRBD2 (6 bases). Germline CDR1 is SGHTA and CDR2 is FQGNSA. The CDR3 has 19 amino acids. V shed 5 bases and J shed 0 bases, with 25 bases lying between them.

This chain uses TRBV29-1 with TRBJ2-7; TRBD1 matches at 9 bases. CDR1 SQVTM and CDR2 ANQGSEA come from the germline V gene. The length of the CDR3 is 15 residues. Losses at the gene ends were 0 bases for V and 2 bases for J; bases not matched to a gene: 5. CDR3 nucleotide sequence: TGCAGCGTTGAAGATTGGGGACAGGGTACCTACGAGCAGTACTTC. Amino acid sequence: CSVEDWGQGTYEQYF.

The genes are TRBV5-1 and TRBJ2-1; D perhaps matches TRBD2 (5 bases). The V gene lost 0 bases and the J gene lost 7 bases, with 8 bases spanning the gap. The CDR3 is 13 amino acids. Germline-derived CDR1 and CDR2 are SGHRS and YFSETQ. The CDR3 here is CASSLGRGNEQFF. As DNA, the CDR3 is TGCGCCAGCAGCTTGGGCCGAGGGAATGAGCAGTTCTTC.

V gene TRBV28 combines with J gene TRBJ1-2; D might be TRBD1 (5 bases). The germline CDR1 and CDR2 sequences are MDHEN and SYDVKM. The V and J ends lost 7 bases and 4 bases respectively, with 16 bases between them. The CDR3 is 14 residues long. The CDR3 bases are TGTGCCAGCACCAATGGGGGGGATAGCTATGGCTACACCTTC. Translating it yields CASTNGGDSYGYTF.

This clone has a single count. The gene calls are TRBV7-9 and TRBJ2-1; D is undetermined. CDR3 length equals 15 residues. The germline V gene has CDR1 SEHNR and CDR2 FQNEAQ (reference sequence). The V gene lost 0 bases and the J gene lost 6 bases, with 12 bases spanning the gap. The CDR3 region has the DNA TGTGCCAGCAGCTTAGCTTACATTGCCACCAATGAGCAGTTCTTC. Protein product: CASSLAYIATNEQFF.

This chain joins TRBV5-4 and TRBJ2-3; 10 positions agree with TRBD2. The CDR3 has 17 residues. Germline CDR1 is SGHNT and CDR2 is YYREEE (reference sequence). V lost 0 bases to trimming and J lost 5 bases; unmatched junction nucleotides: 9. CDR3 protein: CASSLAKSGGEKDTQYF. CDR3 coding DNA: TGTGCCAGCAGCTTGGCCAAAAGCGGGGGGGAGAAAGATACGCAGTATTTT.

The rearrangement links TRBV5-5 to TRBJ2-7; weak D call: TRBD1 (5 bases). The V gene lost 0 bases and the J gene lost 5 bases, with 15 bases spanning the gap. Germline CDR1 and CDR2: SGHKS and YYEKEE (reference sequence). The CDR3 runs to 15 residues. The CDR3 coding sequence is TGTGCCAGCAGCTTGGTCTGGGCAGGGATAGACGAGCAGTACTTC. It is translated as CASSLVWAGIDEQYF.